The entry below gives a single TCR beta chain sequence along with its context. The sample originates from a study of Ad26.COV2.S vaccination and SARS-CoV-2 variants. Treatment defined: roughly 19 received Ad26.COV2.S at low or high dose, single or two shots; 5 received placebo; per-sample allocation not given. Specimen acquisition occurred on day 63 following the initial vaccine or placebo injection. Profiling relied on immunoSEQ multiplex PCR, and the TCRdb table lists in-frame clones only, not all of them. The sample contains just over 350,000 clones, roughly 84% of which appear only once. The V gene end was trimmed by 4 bases and the J gene end by 10 bases; junction bases not matched to a gene: 14. CDR3 length: 15 amino acids. CDR1 is MDHEN and CDR2 is SYDVKM in the germline V gene.

The sequence derives from a person aged 18-65 years who received the Ad26.COV2.S COVID-19 vaccine or a placebo. Here the sequenced sample was peripheral blood, taken in a trial of Ad26.COV2.S vaccine versus placebo. The chain links TRBV28 to TRBJ2-3, with 7 bases fitting TRBD1. CDR3 DNA: TGTGCCAGCAGTTCGACAGGGTGGGGGCTGGGATCGCAGTATTTT. Translation: CASSSTGWGLGSQYF. Full variable domain (missing parts from reference TRBV28 and TRBJ2-3): DVKVTQSSRYLVKRTGEKVFLECVQDMDHENMFWYRQDPGLGLRLIYFSYDVKMKEKGDIPEGYSVSREKKERFSLILESASTNQTSMYLCASSSTGWGLGSQYFGPGTRLTVL.